The next 22 T cell receptor beta chains were all read from a single sample in a study of breast tumors, draining lymph nodes, adjacent tissues. Breast cancer patients provided tissue from their axillary draining lymph nodes. TCRdb recomputed calls from the multiplex PCR reads with MiXCR, one row per CDR3 protein. The sample comprises approximately 250,000 distinct CDR3 sequences, around 34% of which are singletons, and about 3.3% rests with the top ten. The sample was axillary lymph node tissue. The receptors come from a female donor with breast cancer. Some clones in this sample may be carry-over from other donors' samples.

In this sample, this clonotype turned up many times. The chain combines TRBV4-1 with TRBJ1-5, with D hard to call. The germline V gene has CDR1 MGHRA and CDR2 YSYEKL. The germline V and J ends were trimmed by 1 base and 6 bases, with 7 bases remaining between them. The CDR3 runs 13 residues. CDR3 nucleotide sequence: TGCGCCAGCAGCCAAGCTCGTGGTCAGCCCCAGCATTTT. Amino acid sequence: CASSQARGQPQHF.

This clonotype was observed a few times. A read error is possible here, since a much larger clone lies one base away. This chain joins TRBV20-1 and TRBJ2-2; 9 bases agree with TRBD1. This CDR3 has 17 amino acids. Germline lookup yields CDR1 DFQATT and CDR2 SNEGSKA (reference sequence). Trimming removed 6 bases from V and 0 bases from J; junction bases left unmatched: 11. CDR3 coding DNA: TGCAGTGCGCGCTCCGGGACAGGGCTGTCGAACACCGGGGAGCTGTTTTTT. Its translation: CSARSGTGLSNTGELFF.

V usage is TRBV24-1 and J usage is TRBJ1-2, with TRBD1 identical over 7 bases. V dropped 4 bases and J dropped 14; count of bases not matched to a gene: 9. Germline assignment: CDR1 KGHDR and CDR2 SFDVKD. CDR3 length equals 12 residues. Here the CDR3 reads CATSDPTGKWTF. The DNA of the CDR3 is TGTGCCACCAGTGACCCGACAGGGAAGTGGACCTTC.

The chain couples TRBV2 to TRBJ2-5; 16 bases agree with TRBD2. Germline trimming cut 6 bases from V and 5 bases from J; bases unmatched to any gene: 6. Germline V CDR1 and CDR2: SNHLY, FYNNEI. CDR3 length: 16 residues. The CDR3 here is CASRTGTSGREETQYF. CDR3 sequence (DNA): TGTGCCAGCAGGACCGGGACTAGCGGGAGGGAGGAGACCCAGTACTTC.

The chain links TRBV19 to TRBJ2-3; D might be TRBD2 (6 bases). CDR1 LNHDA and CDR2 SQIVND come from the germline V gene (reference sequence). This CDR3 spans 13 amino acids. The V and J ends lost 5 bases and 9 bases respectively, with 15 bases between them. CDR3 sequence reads: CASSSRLGETQYF. In nucleotides, the CDR3 is TGTGCCAGTAGTTCTCGACTAGGGGAAACGCAGTATTTT. The variable domain in full, with the rest retrieved from reference TRBV19 and TRBJ2-3, is DGGITQSPKYLFRKEGQNVTLSCEQNLNHDAMYWYRQDPGQGLRLIYYSQIVNDFQKGDIAEGYSVSREKKESFPLTVTSAQKNPTAFYLCASSSRLGETQYFGPGTRLTVL.

The chain carries TRBV20-1 and TRBJ2-7; 12 nucleotides agree with TRBD2. J was trimmed by 4 bases and V by 5 bases; bases with no gene match: 9. Germline lookup yields CDR1 DFQATT and CDR2 SNEGSKA (reference sequence). The CDR3 has 15 residues. The CDR3 region is CSAEGGLAGRYEQYF. The CDR3 DNA is TGCAGTGCTGAGGGAGGACTAGCGGGAAGGTACGAGCAGTACTTC.

This clonotype has a count of ten or more. The chain carries TRBV9 and TRBJ2-1; TRBD2 matches 12 bases. CDR1 is SGDLS and CDR2 is YYNGEE in the germline V gene. The CDR3 length is 15 residues. The trim removed 4 bases at V and 7 bases at J, leaving 6 bases unmatched. Written as DNA, the CDR3 is TGTGCCAGCAGCCCCCGACTAGCGGGAGAGAATGAGCAGTTCTTC. Translated, it gives CASSPRLAGENEQFF. The full variable domain, its missing parts supplied by reference TRBV9 and TRBJ2-1, is DSGVTQTPKHLITATGQRVTLRCSPRSGDLSVYWYQQSLDQGLQFLIQYYNGEERAKGNILERFSAQQFPDLHSELNLSSLELGDSALYFCASSPRLAGENEQFFGPGTRLTVL.

As regards this clonotype: This CDR3 fails to terminate in the conserved phenylalanine or tryptophan, so it likely reflects a read error. The DNA is left out, because the CDR3 cannot be placed on it with certainty; the CDR3 is given as TCRdb lists it. The chain joins TRBV20-1 to TRBJ1-3. The V gene's germline CDR1 is DFQATT and CDR2 SNEGSKA (reference sequence). The length of the CDR3 is 12 amino acids, counting both ends. The CDR3 sequence: CSASSWGSGQVA.

Of note for this clonotype: Just one base apart from a much larger clone, this may be a read error. The chain links TRBV4-3 to TRBJ2-3; 8 bases fit TRBD2. CDR1 and CDR2 from the germline V gene are LGHNA and YSLEER. The CDR3 covers 17 residues. As DNA, the CDR3 is TGCGCCGGCAGGCACCAAGTGAACGGGGGGGCCTCAGATACGCAGTATTTT. Encoded protein: CAGRHQVNGGASDTQYF.

This clonotype was observed at least ten times. The V gene is TRBV12-3 or TRBV12-4, the J gene TRBJ2-1, with D perhaps matching TRBD2 (6 bases). The ends were cut back, 9 bases at V and 8 bases at J, with 14 bases in the middle. The CDR3 runs to 12 residues. CDR3 DNA sequence: TGTGCCAGTCACGGGAGTTGGGATGAGCAGTTCTTC. It translates to CASHGSWDEQFF.

On this clonotype itself: Germline and junction disagree at one end, which may indicate a read error. The chain carries TRBV7-8 and TRBJ1-5; a possible D gene is TRBD1 (6 bases). This CDR3 has 14 residues. Per the germline V gene, CDR1 is SGHVS and CDR2 is FQNEAQ. This chain's CDR3 is CASSSRGQYQPQHF. CDR3 DNA sequence: TGTGCCAGCAGCTCACGAGGACAGTATCAGCCTCAGCATTTT.

With respect to this clonotype: A much more abundant neighbour one base away suggests this may be a read error. The chain links TRBV6-1 to TRBJ2-7, with TRBD2 matching 7 bases. The ends lost 6 bases at V and 1 base at J; junction bases unmatched: 12. Germline V gene sequence: CDR1 MNHNS, CDR2 SASEGT. The CDR3 length is 16 residues. The CDR3 is CASRPPGGRGSYEQYF. In nucleotides, the CDR3 is TGTGCCAGCAGGCCGCCTGGCGGGAGAGGATCCTACGAGCAGTACTTC.

The V call is TRBV9, the J call TRBJ2-3; D may be TRBD1 (6 bases). This CDR3 is 15 amino acids long. V was cut by 4 bases and J by 2 bases, with 14 bases left in between. Germline CDR1 and CDR2: SGDLS and YYNGEE. CDR3 DNA: TGTGCCAGCAGCACACATTCAGGGGACACAGATACGCAGTATTTT. This translates into CASSTHSGDTDTQYF.

This sequence joins TRBV7-9 and TRBJ2-1, with 13 bases fitting TRBD2. CDR1 and CDR2 from the germline V gene are SEHNR and FQNEAQ (reference sequence). This CDR3 is 20 amino acids long. The junction had 18 bases not matched to a gene; V was cut back by 6 bases and J by 4 bases. Here the CDR3 DNA reads TGTGCCAGCAGTTCCCGGACTAGCGGGGGCCTCCTTCCTATTTACAATGAGCAGTTCTTC. It yields the protein CASSSRTSGGLLPIYNEQFF. Full variable domain (remainder filled in from reference TRBV7-9 and TRBJ2-1): DTGVSQNPRHKITKRGQNVTFRCDPISEHNRLYWYRQTLGQGPEFLTYFQNEAQLEKSRLLSDRFSAERPKGSFSTLEIQRTEQGDSAMYLCASSSRTSGGLLPIYNEQFFGPGTRLTVL.

There are many counts of this clonotype. DNA of the CDR3: TGTGCCAGCACCCCAGGACTAGCGGGAGGTTCCACCGGGGAGCTGTTTTTT. The encoded protein is CASTPGLAGGSTGELFF. The chain recombines TRBV6-6 with TRBJ2-2; 14 bases match TRBD2. With 7 bases clipped from V and 4 bases from J, the junction kept 8 bases outside the gene matches. The germline V gene has CDR1 MNHNY and CDR2 SVGAGI (reference sequence). There are 17 residues in the CDR3.

This clonotype was counted at least ten times. This chain uses TRBV5-1 with TRBJ1-2; D is ambiguous. The V end was cut by 0 bases, the J end by 4 bases, with 13 bases between. The CDR3 has 15 residues. Germline V gives CDR1 SGHRS, CDR2 YFSETQ. CDR3: CASSLDQVGSYGYTF. In DNA form, the CDR3 reads TGCGCCAGCAGCTTGGATCAGGTGGGAAGCTATGGCTACACCTTC.

This rearrangement joins TRBV19 to TRBJ1-5; D possibly corresponds to TRBD1 (5 bases). Germline loops: CDR1 LNHDA, CDR2 SQIVND (reference sequence). The CDR3 has 11 amino acids. Trimming removed 7 bases at V and 10 bases at J, with 11 bases between. The CDR3 DNA reads as TGTGCCAGTACTGGGACCACACCCCAGCATTTT. Translated: CASTGTTPQHF.

This clonotype was observed many times. The rearrangement joins TRBV19 to TRBJ2-7, with 9 bases matching TRBD2. This CDR3 spans 14 amino acids. The germline V gene encodes CDR1 LNHDA and CDR2 SQIVND (reference sequence). The J segment lost 3 bases and the V segment lost 1 base, leaving 1 base of the junction unmatched. The CDR3 region has the DNA TGTGCCAGTAGTATAGCAGCGGGAGGCTACGAGCAGTACTTC. Amino acid sequence: CASSIAAGGYEQYF.

In its sample, this clonotype was seen many times. The CDR3 nucleotides are TGTGCCAGCAGCCAACGGACACCTAACACCGGGGAGCTGTTTTTT. It translates to CASSQRTPNTGELFF. The chain combines TRBV3-1 with TRBJ2-2, with D maybe TRBD1 (5 bases). Trimming removed 2 bases from V and 2 bases from J, with 9 bases in between. In germline, CDR1 is LGHDT, CDR2 YNNKEL (reference sequence). This CDR3 contains 15 residues.

This clonotype was seen repeatedly, ten times or more. The J gene is TRBJ2-7, the V gene TRBV5-8; D might be TRBD2 (5 bases). Trimming removed 7 bases from V and 3 bases from J, with 20 bases in between. This CDR3 spans 15 amino acids. Per germline, CDR1 SGHTS and CDR2 YDEGEE. The CDR3 DNA is TGTGCCAGCCAAGCCCCAGCGGATGGAATCTACGAGCAGTACTTC. Its translation: CASQAPADGIYEQYF.

This clonotype came up many times. The chain joins TRBV5-6 to TRBJ1-3; the D is unclear. Germline V gives CDR1 SGHDT, CDR2 YYEEEE. This CDR3 contains 13 residues. V gave up 0 bases and J gave up 12 bases, with 13 bases separating them. As DNA, the CDR3 is TGTGCCAGCAGCTTGGACCCTAACGGCCACATATATTTT. Translating it yields CASSLDPNGHIYF.

About this clonotype: One junction end does not reproduce the germline sequence, and a read error may be involved. V gene TRBV28 combines with J gene TRBJ2-7; D uncertain. Germline CDR1 reads MDHEN; CDR2 reads SYDVKM. This CDR3 is built from 14 residues. The CDR3 sequence is CASSLWQVTHEQHF. CDR3 sequence (DNA): TGTGCCAGCAGTTTATGGCAGGTCACCCACGAGCAGCACTTC.